This T cell receptor beta chain emerged from a study of blood T cell repertoires in COVID-19. Germline V lookup: CDR1 SGHTA, CDR2 FQGTGA. The CDR3 spans 17 residues. V was clipped by 0 bases and J by 4 bases, with 18 bases between them. Clones were sequenced by immunoSEQ multiplex PCR, and TCRdb holds only the in-frame ones, with some missing. The sample consists of about 240,000 clones, around 83% of them appearing once. The V gene is TRBV7-3, the J gene TRBJ1-2, with D perhaps TRBD1 (6 bases). Sequenced: peripheral blood. The clonotype was recovered from an older woman with active or convalescent COVID-19. As DNA, the CDR3 is TGTGCCAGCAGCTTAACCCCAGACAGGACCAAAATCTATGGCTACACCTTC. Amino acids: CASSLTPDRTKIYGYTF.